This entry concerns a single T cell receptor (beta chain). Antigen: not known. Only in-frame clones appear in the TCRdb table, and some are missing; sequencing was by immunoSEQ multiplex PCR. The data hold about 69,000 clones, with roughly nine tenths observed a single time. This entry comes from a study of OX40 agonist ivuxolimab in advanced cancers. About the study: Partial responses were achieved by three patients, one with hepatocellular carcinoma and two with cutaneous melanoma. Study-wide points: Undetermined was the antigen specificity of the expanded peripheral T cells. Expanded clones tended on average to be more numerous among CD8+ T cells than CD4+.

The receptor's source is an adult with an advanced solid tumor such as melanoma, head and neck, liver or kidney cancer. The starting material was CD4+ or CD8+ T cells sorted from blood, obtained in a trial of the OX40 agonist ivuxolimab.

Here the CDR3 reads CASSSLMPPNYGYTF. The DNA of the CDR3 is TGTGCCAGCAGCTCGCTAATGCCCCCTAACTATGGCTACACCTTC. V usage is TRBV7-2 and J usage is TRBJ1-2; no firm D call. Germline V gene lookup returns CDR1 SGHTA and CDR2 FQGNSA. V was pared by 4 bases and J by 0 bases, with 12 bases between. The CDR3 spans 15 residues.